Presented here are 28 T cell receptor beta chains from one specimen sequenced in a study of cytomegalovirus exposure and HLA in healthy donors. PCR involved 60 Vbeta and 13 Jbeta primers. Here immunoSEQ multiplex PCR was the method, and the copy in TCRdb shows in-frame clones only, minus some. In the table there are around 71,000 clones, approximately 70% of which are singletons. The sequencing input was PBMCs. These receptors all stem from a male donor in good health and CMV-seropositive.

V gene TRBV9 combines with J gene TRBJ2-7; 10 bases line up with TRBD2. This CDR3 comprises 15 residues. The V gene end was trimmed by 0 bases and the J gene end by 5 bases; junction bases not matched to a gene: 5. The V gene's germline CDR1 is SGDLS and CDR2 YYNGEE. The CDR3, as DNA: TGTGCCAGCAGCGTAGGGCTAGCGGGAGTAAACGAGCAGTACTTC. Its protein is CASSVGLAGVNEQYF. The whole variable domain, filled in from reference TRBV9 and TRBJ2-7, reads DSGVTQTPKHLITATGQRVTLRCSPRSGDLSVYWYQQSLDQGLQFLIQYYNGEERAKGNILERFSAQQFPDLHSELNLSSLELGDSALYFCASSVGLAGVNEQYFGPGTRLTVT.

This chain uses TRBV15 with TRBJ2-7; D might be TRBD2 (5 bases). The germline gives CDR1 LNHNV, CDR2 YYDKDF (reference sequence). V gave up 3 bases and J gave up 3 bases, with 15 bases separating them. The CDR3 spans 15 residues. This CDR3 reads CATSSRRGAVYEQYF. DNA of the CDR3: TGTGCCACCAGCAGTCGGCGCGGAGCGGTCTACGAGCAGTACTTC.

The V and J genes are TRBV6-1 and TRBJ1-1; 9 nucleotides align to TRBD1. The CDR3 is 17 amino acids. J gave up 4 bases and V 2 bases, and 11 bases lay outside the gene matches. Germline-derived CDR1 and CDR2 are MNHNS and SASEGT. The CDR3, as DNA: TGTGCCAGCAGTGAATCCCTGAGGGGACAGGGCGGCACTGAAGCTTTCTTT. Translated: CASSESLRGQGGTEAFF.

The chain carries TRBV10-1 and TRBJ2-3; 12 positions match TRBD2. This CDR3 has 16 amino acids. The V segment lost 4 bases and the J segment 0 bases; nucleotides outside the gene matches: 2. Germline CDR1 is WNHNN and CDR2 is SYGVQD (reference sequence). CDR3 loop: CASSGTSGDSTDTQYF. CDR3 nucleotides: TGCGCCAGCAGTGGGACTAGCGGGGATAGCACAGATACGCAGTATTTT.

A note on this clone: The junction does not match germline at one end; this may be a read error. Other DNA sequences of this sample code for an identical CDR3. The V call is TRBV7-2, the J call TRBJ1-1; 9 bases map to TRBD1. The CDR3 spans 14 residues. Germline V lookup: CDR1 SGHTA, CDR2 FQGNSA. CDR3 sequence reads: CASSLTGGGTEAFF. The CDR3, as DNA: TGTGCCAGCAGCCTTACAGGGGGCGGGACTGAAGCCTTCTTT.

This clone was counted a few times. This sequence joins TRBV11-3 and TRBJ2-7; 11 bases align to TRBD2. The CDR3 runs to 15 residues. Germline trimming cut 9 bases from V and 1 base from J; bases unmatched to any gene: 8. Germline V lookup: CDR1 SGHNT, CDR2 YENEEA. For the CDR3, the DNA is TGTGCCAGACCTAGACTAGCGGGACTATCCTACGAGCAGTACTTC. This sequence encodes CARPRLAGLSYEQYF. Full variable domain (outside the CDR3, taken from reference TRBV11-3 and TRBJ2-7): EAGVVQSPRYKIIEKKQPVAFWCNPISGHNTLYWYLQNLGQGPELLIRYENEEAVDDSQLPKDRFSAERLKGVDSTLKIQPAELGDSAVYLCARPRLAGLSYEQYFGPGTRLTVT.

Of note for this clone: As the CDR3 is not closed by the conserved phenylalanine or tryptophan, this likely results from a read error. It is unclear where the CDR3 begins or ends on the DNA, so no DNA is shown, and the CDR3 is as TCRdb lists it. This chain uses TRBV27 with TRBJ2-3; TRBD1 is the table's D call and was not checked against the DNA. CDR1 is MNHEY, CDR2 SMNVEV, per germline (reference sequence). Ends included, the CDR3 has 8 residues. The chain's CDR3 is CARVVRLK.

Worth noting for this clone: At one boundary the junction diverges from the germline segment, which might be a read error. The rearrangement links TRBV7-9 to TRBJ2-2, with D perhaps TRBD2 (6 bases). Germline V CDR1 and CDR2: SEHNR, FQNEAQ (reference sequence). The CDR3 length is 12 residues. The CDR3 here is CSSTRGSGELFF. Here the CDR3 DNA reads TGTTCCAGCACCCGGGGGTCCGGGGAGCTGTTTTTT. Based on the CDR3 plus reference TRBV7-9 and TRBJ2-2, the full variable domain is DTGVSQNPRHKITKRGQNVTFRCDPISEHNRLYWYRQTLGQGPEFLTYFQNEAQLEKSRLLSDRFSAERPKGSFSTLEIQRTEQGDSAMYLCSSTRGSGELFFGEGSRLTVL.

The V call is TRBV6-1, the J call TRBJ1-2; 9 bases map to TRBD1. The CDR3 contains 13 residues. Looked up from germline, CDR1 is MNHNS and CDR2 is SASEGT. With V trimmed by 7 bases and J by 4 bases, 4 bases remained unmatched. The chain's CDR3 is CASTVDRGYGYTF. The DNA of the CDR3 is TGTGCCAGCACTGTGGACAGGGGCTATGGCTACACCTTC.

The genes are TRBV5-1 and TRBJ2-1; the match to TRBD2 covers 10 bases. There are 15 residues in the CDR3. V was pared by 8 bases and J by 3 bases, with 8 bases of the junction left unmatched. Per the germline V gene, CDR1 is SGHRS and CDR2 is YFSETQ. CDR3 DNA sequence: TGCGCCAGTACCCTCGGGACTAGCGACTACAATGAGCAGTTCTTC. Translated, it gives CASTLGTSDYNEQFF.

The V call is TRBV6-6, the J call TRBJ1-5; 10 bases map to TRBD1. CDR1 is MNHNY and CDR2 is SVGAGI in the germline V gene (reference sequence). This CDR3 is 15 amino acids long. V lost 6 bases and J lost 4; bases outside the gene matches: 6. In DNA, the CDR3 is TGTGCCAGCAGCTCAAGGACAGGGGGTAATCAGCCCCAGCATTTT. This codes for CASSSRTGGNQPQHF.

V gene TRBV27 combines with J gene TRBJ1-6; no firm D call. CDR1 and CDR2 from the germline V gene are MNHEY and SMNVEV (reference sequence). CDR3 length equals 13 residues. V lost 3 bases and J lost 13, with 13 bases in between. CDR3 nucleotides: TGTGCCAGCAGTTTCGGACTTAGTGACCCCCTCCACTTT. This gives the protein CASSFGLSDPLHF.

This clone was observed a single time. The chain couples TRBV11-1 to TRBJ1-6; unclear D gene. Trimming left V 1 base short and J 9 bases short, with 13 bases between. Germline V CDR1 and CDR2: SGHAT, FQDESV (reference sequence). The CDR3 has 15 residues. CDR3 sequence reads: CASSLGSGNLSPLHF. CDR3 in DNA: TGTGCCAGCAGCTTAGGGTCCGGGAACCTTTCACCCCTCCACTTT.

The chain uses TRBV7-6 and TRBJ2-1; 8 bases match TRBD1. The ends lost 0 bases at V and 8 bases at J; junction bases unmatched: 9. Looked up from germline, CDR1 is SGHVS and CDR2 is FNYEAQ. The CDR3 is made up of 16 amino acids. The CDR3 bases are TGTGCCAGCAGCTTAGCCTTCAGGGGGCTAGAGCATGAGCAGTTCTTC. It translates to CASSLAFRGLEHEQFF.

V usage is TRBV30 and J usage is TRBJ2-1; 12 nucleotides line up with TRBD2. CDR1 is GTSNPN and CDR2 is SVGIG in the germline V gene (reference sequence). V gave up 7 bases and J gave up 7 bases; unmatched junction bases: 8. This CDR3 has 14 residues. The CDR3 spells CASSGRAFVNEQFF. Written as DNA, the CDR3 is TGTGCCTCTAGCGGGAGGGCCTTTGTGAATGAGCAGTTCTTC.

The chain employs TRBV19 and TRBJ1-4, with D unclear. V was shortened by 1 base and J by 5 bases, with 14 bases between the two germline ends. CDR1 and CDR2 from the germline V gene are LNHDA and SQIVND (reference sequence). The CDR3 is 16 amino acids. CDR3: CASSIGARQRNEKLFF. CDR3 coding DNA: TGTGCCAGTAGTATAGGGGCAAGGCAAAGGAATGAAAAACTGTTTTTT.

The chain employs TRBV15 and TRBJ1-2; D remains unclear. Germline V gives CDR1 LNHNV, CDR2 YYDKDF (reference sequence). CDR3 length equals 13 residues. The V gene lost 0 bases and the J gene lost 4 bases, with 6 bases spanning the gap. The CDR3 sequence: CATSRDSSYGYTF. The CDR3 DNA sequence: TGTGCCACCAGCAGAGATTCCAGCTATGGCTACACCTTC.

Written as DNA, the CDR3 is TGCGCCAGCAGCTTGAACCTCGCGGGGGATACGCAGTATTTT. Residues: CASSLNLAGDTQYF. The chain employs TRBV5-1 and TRBJ2-3, with D tentatively TRBD2 (6 bases). Looked up from germline, CDR1 is SGHRS and CDR2 is YFSETQ. The CDR3 contains 14 residues. Trimming removed 1 base from V and 6 bases from J, with 12 bases in between.

The rearrangement links TRBV5-1 to TRBJ2-7; D is perhaps TRBD1 (7 bases). Per germline, CDR1 SGHRS and CDR2 YFSETQ. Trimming removed 5 bases from V and 2 bases from J, with 14 bases in between. This CDR3 spans 14 amino acids. CDR3 DNA sequence: TGCGCCAGCAGGGCGGCAGGGGGGACCTACGAGCAGTACTTC. Translation gives CASRAAGGTYEQYF.

V usage is TRBV7-9 and J usage is TRBJ2-7; the D is unclear. V was pared by 6 bases and J by 6 bases, with 18 bases between. The CDR3 is 14 amino acids. Germline values: CDR1 SEHNR, CDR2 FQNEAQ (reference sequence). CDR3 coding DNA: TGTGCCAGCAGACCCGACCCTCCCCACAGCGAGCAGTACTTC. As protein: CASRPDPPHSEQYF.

The rearrangement links TRBV2 to TRBJ1-4; 12 bases are shared with TRBD1. This CDR3 region has 14 residues. J lost 8 bases, V lost 6 bases, and 4 bases had no gene match. The V gene's germline CDR1 is SNHLY and CDR2 FYNNEI. The CDR3, as DNA: TGTGCCAGCAGGGGGACAGGGGGCAGCGAAAAACTGTTTTTT. This translates into CASRGTGGSEKLFF.

This chain uses TRBV2 with TRBJ1-2, with D possibly TRBD1 on 5 matching bases. This CDR3 has 14 amino acids. Trimming took 2 bases from V and 7 from J, leaving 14 bases between them. Germline assignment: CDR1 SNHLY and CDR2 FYNNEI. CDR3 sequence (DNA): TGTGCCAGCAGTGAATACGGGGGGGTAGGTGGCTACACCTTC. Translating gives CASSEYGGVGGYTF.

This clone was picked up one time. The V gene is TRBV18, the J gene TRBJ2-7, with a tentative D call TRBD1 (6 bases). The CDR3 loop spans 15 amino acids. The V end lost 1 base, the J end lost 5 bases, and 15 bases lay between the germline ends. Per the germline V gene, CDR1 is KGHSH and CDR2 is LQKENI. The CDR3 nucleotides read TGTGCCAGCTCACCACTGGGGGCGCCCAGGGACGAGCAGTACTTC. It is translated as CASSPLGAPRDEQYF. Combining the CDR3 with reference TRBV18 and TRBJ2-7 gives the whole variable domain NAGVMQNPRHLVRRRGQEARLRCSPMKGHSHVYWYRQLPEEGLKFMVYLQKENIIDESGMPKERFSAEFPKEGPSILRIQQVVRGDSAAYFCASSPLGAPRDEQYFGPGTRLTVT.

A note on this clone: An end of the junction does not agree with germline; a read error may underlie this. CDR3 loop: CVSSGQGQGETKQETQYF. CDR3 bases: TGTGTCAGCAGCGGACAAGGACAGGGGGAGACAAAGCAAGAGACCCAGTACTTC. The rearrangement joins TRBV7-9 to TRBJ2-5, with 10 positions matching TRBD1. Germline V CDR1 and CDR2: SEHNR, FQNEAQ (reference sequence). This CDR3 spans 18 amino acids.

DNA for the CDR3: TGTGCCAGCAGTAAAGCCGGGACAGGGGCCTACAATGAGCAGTTCTTC. Its protein is CASSKAGTGAYNEQFF. The V gene is TRBV27, the J gene TRBJ2-1; 10 nucleotides align to TRBD1. This CDR3 spans 16 amino acids. V dropped 5 bases and J dropped 2; count of bases not matched to a gene: 6. Germline V gene lookup returns CDR1 MNHEY and CDR2 SMNVEV (reference sequence).

This clone has more than one count but fewer than ten. The V and J genes are TRBV11-2 and TRBJ2-5; TRBD2 matches at 8 bases. Germline V gene sequence: CDR1 SGHAT, CDR2 FQNNGV. The CDR3 is 17 amino acids. V dropped 3 bases and J dropped 4; count of bases not matched to a gene: 13. In DNA, the CDR3 is TGTGCCAGCAGCTTCCAGGCGACGACTAGCGTAATAGAGACCCAGTACTTC. Amino acids: CASSFQATTSVIETQYF.

This chain connects TRBV5-4 to TRBJ2-7, with D perhaps matching TRBD2 (6 bases). V was clipped by 4 bases and J by 4 bases, with 21 bases between them. The CDR3 totals 16 residues. Germline loops: CDR1 SGHNT, CDR2 YYREEE (reference sequence). DNA for the CDR3: TGTGCCAGCAGCACCGGAGGTAGCGGCCCACAATACGAGCAGTACTTC. This gives the protein CASSTGGSGPQYEQYF.

The V and J genes are TRBV7-2 and TRBJ1-2; perhaps TRBD1 as D (6 bases). The CDR3 is made up of 14 amino acids. Germline lookup yields CDR1 SGHTA and CDR2 FQGNSA. The V end lost 1 base, the J end lost 8 bases, and 14 bases lay between the germline ends. CDR3 sequence reads: CASSLEGRGHGYTF. DNA for the CDR3: TGTGCCAGCAGCTTAGAGGGCAGGGGACACGGCTACACCTTC.